A selection of T cell receptor beta chains follows, all from one sample in a study of T cell responses to AZD1222 COVID-19 vaccine. The repertoire was sequenced with immunoSEQ multiplex PCR; TCRdb's copy has only in-frame clones and lacks some. Among 50,000 to 75,000 clones listed, more than 70% were seen once. The sequences come from peripheral blood, collected on day 0 of AZD1222 vaccination. Source of these receptors: an adult in good health. CDR3s include the opening cysteine and the closing phenylalanine or tryptophan. Fields, in order: V gene, J gene, clone size, D gene, CDR3 protein, CDR3 DNA. D genes are given only for firm matches. Size is stated for part of the rows, as once, few or many counts, or as a class when the clone is expanded.

TRBV6-2/TRBV6-3	TRBJ2-7	few	-	CASSPLFVGTSYEQYF	TGTGCCAGCAGTCCCCTCTTTGTAGGGACCTCCTACGAGCAGTACTTC
TRBV19	TRBJ1-2	-	-	CASRYRDGYTF	TGTGCCAGTAGGTACAGGGATGGCTACACCTTC
TRBV18	TRBJ2-2	few	-	CASSPSTNTGELFF	TGTGCCAGCTCACCTTCGACGAACACCGGGGAGCTGTTTTTT
TRBV7-2	TRBJ1-6	-	-	CASSPAQGHNSPLHF	TGTGCCAGCAGCCCGGCCCAAGGTCATAATTCACCCCTCCACTTT
TRBV4-2	TRBJ2-3	-	-	CASSQGFYQGGETDTQYF	TGTGCCAGCAGCCAAGGATTCTATCAGGGGGGGGAAACAGATACGCAGTATTTT
TRBV10-3	TRBJ1-4	-	TRBD1	CAIRTGTGDEKLFF	TGTGCCATCAGAACCGGGACAGGGGATGAAAAACTGTTTTTT
TRBV30	TRBJ2-1	-	TRBD1	CAWTRDRFYNEQFF	TGTGCCTGGACCCGGGACAGGTTCTACAATGAGCAGTTCTTC
TRBV6-1	TRBJ1-2	-	-	CASSQAGQRPNYGYTF	TGTGCCAGCAGTCAAGCGGGCCAAAGACCTAACTATGGCTACACCTTC
TRBV6-5	TRBJ1-6	-	-	CASSYNEGDSPLHF	TGTGCCAGCAGTTACAACGAGGGCGATTCACCCCTCCACTTT
TRBV18	TRBJ1-2	-	TRBD1	CASSPGQGYGYTF	TGTGCCAGCTCCCCCGGACAGGGCTATGGCTACACCTTC